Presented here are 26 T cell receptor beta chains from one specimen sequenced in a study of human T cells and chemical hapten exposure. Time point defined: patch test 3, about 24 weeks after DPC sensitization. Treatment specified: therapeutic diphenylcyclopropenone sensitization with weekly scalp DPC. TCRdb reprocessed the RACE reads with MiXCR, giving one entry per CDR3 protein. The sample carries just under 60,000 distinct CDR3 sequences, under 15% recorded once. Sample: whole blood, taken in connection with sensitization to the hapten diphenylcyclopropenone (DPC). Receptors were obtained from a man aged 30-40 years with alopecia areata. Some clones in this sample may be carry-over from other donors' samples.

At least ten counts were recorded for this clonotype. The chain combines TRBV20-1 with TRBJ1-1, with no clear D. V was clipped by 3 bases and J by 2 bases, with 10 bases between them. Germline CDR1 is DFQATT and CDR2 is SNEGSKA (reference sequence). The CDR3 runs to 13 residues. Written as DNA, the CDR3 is TGCAGTGCTAGGAGGGAATCAAACACTGAAGCTTTCTTT. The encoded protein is CSARRESNTEAFF.

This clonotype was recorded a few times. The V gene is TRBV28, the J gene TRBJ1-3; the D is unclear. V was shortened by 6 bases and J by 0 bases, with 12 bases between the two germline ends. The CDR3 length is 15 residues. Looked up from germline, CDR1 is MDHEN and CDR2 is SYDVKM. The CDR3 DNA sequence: TGTGCCAGCAGCCTCCCCCTTTCCTCTGGAAACACCATATATTTT. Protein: CASSLPLSSGNTIYF.

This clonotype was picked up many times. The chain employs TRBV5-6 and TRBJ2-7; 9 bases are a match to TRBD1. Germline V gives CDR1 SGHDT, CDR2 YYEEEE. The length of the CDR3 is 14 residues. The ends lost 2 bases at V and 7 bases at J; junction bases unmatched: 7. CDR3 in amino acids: CASSFRTGAEEQYF. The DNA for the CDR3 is TGTGCCAGCAGCTTCCGGACAGGGGCGGAAGAGCAGTACTTC.

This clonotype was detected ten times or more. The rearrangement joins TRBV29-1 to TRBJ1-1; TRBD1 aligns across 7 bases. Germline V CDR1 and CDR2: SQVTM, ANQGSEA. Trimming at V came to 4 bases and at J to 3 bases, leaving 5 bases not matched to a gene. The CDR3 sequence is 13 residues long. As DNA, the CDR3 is TGCAGCGTTGTTGGAGGGGGCCACACTGAAGCTTTCTTT. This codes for CSVVGGGHTEAFF.

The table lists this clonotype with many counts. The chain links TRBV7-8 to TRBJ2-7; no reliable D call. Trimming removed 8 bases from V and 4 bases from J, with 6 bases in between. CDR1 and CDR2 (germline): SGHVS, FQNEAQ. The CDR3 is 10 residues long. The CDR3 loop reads CASGLYEQYF. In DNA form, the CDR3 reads TGTGCCAGCGGATTATACGAGCAGTACTTC.

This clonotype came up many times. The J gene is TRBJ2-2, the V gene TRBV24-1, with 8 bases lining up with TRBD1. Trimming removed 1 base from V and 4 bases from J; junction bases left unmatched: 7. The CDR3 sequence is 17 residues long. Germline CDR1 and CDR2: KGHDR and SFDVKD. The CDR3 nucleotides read TGTGCCACCAGTGATTTAAAGCAGGGGGCACTCACCGGGGAGCTGTTTTTT. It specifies CATSDLKQGALTGELFF.

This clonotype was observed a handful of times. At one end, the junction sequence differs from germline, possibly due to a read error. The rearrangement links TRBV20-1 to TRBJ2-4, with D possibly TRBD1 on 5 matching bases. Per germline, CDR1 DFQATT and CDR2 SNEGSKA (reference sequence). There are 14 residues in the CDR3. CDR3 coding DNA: TGCAGTGCTAGAGGAAGGGGCGTCAAAAACATTCAGCACTTC. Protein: CSARGRGVKNIQHF.

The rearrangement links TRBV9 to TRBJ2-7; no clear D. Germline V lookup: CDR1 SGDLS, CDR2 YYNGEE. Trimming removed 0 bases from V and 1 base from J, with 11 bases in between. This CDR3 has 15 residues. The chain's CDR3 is CASSVEALASYEQYF. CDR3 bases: TGTGCCAGCAGCGTAGAAGCCCTGGCATCCTACGAGCAGTACTTC.

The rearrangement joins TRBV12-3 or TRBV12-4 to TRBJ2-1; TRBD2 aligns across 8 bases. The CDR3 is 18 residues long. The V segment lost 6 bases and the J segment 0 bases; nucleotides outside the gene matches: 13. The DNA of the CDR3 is TGTGCCAGCAGCCCAGCTTATGGGCGGGGGGTCTCCTACAATGAGCAGTTCTTC. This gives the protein CASSPAYGRGVSYNEQFF.

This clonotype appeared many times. The CDR3 spells CASSRTENTEAFF. The CDR3 bases are TGTGCCAGCAGTAGGACGGAGAACACTGAAGCTTTCTTT. This rearrangement joins TRBV12-3 or TRBV12-4 to TRBJ1-1; D remains unclear. Trimming removed 5 bases at V and 1 base at J, with 8 bases between. This CDR3 contains 13 residues.

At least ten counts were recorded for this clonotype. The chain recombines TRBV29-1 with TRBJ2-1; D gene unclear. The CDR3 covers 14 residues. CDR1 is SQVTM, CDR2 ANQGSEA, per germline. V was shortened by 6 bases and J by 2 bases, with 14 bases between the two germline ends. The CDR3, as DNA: TGCAGCGTCCCCGATCTGTATGCCTACAATGAGCAGTTCTTC. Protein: CSVPDLYAYNEQFF.

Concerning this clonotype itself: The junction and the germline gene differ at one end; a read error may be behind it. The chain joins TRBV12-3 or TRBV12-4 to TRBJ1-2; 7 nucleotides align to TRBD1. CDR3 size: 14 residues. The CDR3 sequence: CGSSTTGANYGYTF. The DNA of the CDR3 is TGTGGCAGCAGTACTACAGGGGCTAACTATGGCTACACCTTC.

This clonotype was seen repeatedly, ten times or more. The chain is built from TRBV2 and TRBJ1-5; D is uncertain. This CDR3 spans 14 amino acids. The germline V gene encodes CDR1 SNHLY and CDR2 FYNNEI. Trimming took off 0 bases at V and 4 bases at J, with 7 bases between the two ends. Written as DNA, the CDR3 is TGTGCCAGCAGTGAAGCGCAAGGGAATCAGCCCCAGCATTTT. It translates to CASSEAQGNQPQHF.

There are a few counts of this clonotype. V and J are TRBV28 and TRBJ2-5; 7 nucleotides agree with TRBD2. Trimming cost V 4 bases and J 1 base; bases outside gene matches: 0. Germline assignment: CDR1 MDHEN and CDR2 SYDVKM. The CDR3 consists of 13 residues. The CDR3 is CASSWGGQETQYF. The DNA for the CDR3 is TGTGCCAGCAGTTGGGGGGGCCAAGAGACCCAGTACTTC. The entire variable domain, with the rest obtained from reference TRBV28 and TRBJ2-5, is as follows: DVKVTQSSRYLVKRTGEKVFLECVQDMDHENMFWYRQDPGLGLRLIYFSYDVKMKEKGDIPEGYSVSREKKERFSLILESASTNQTSMYLCASSWGGQETQYFGPGTRLLVL.

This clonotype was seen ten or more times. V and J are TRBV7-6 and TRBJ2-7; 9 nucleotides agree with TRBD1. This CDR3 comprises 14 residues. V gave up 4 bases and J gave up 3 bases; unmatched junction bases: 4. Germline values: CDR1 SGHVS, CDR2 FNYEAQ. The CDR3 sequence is CASSWGDRVYEQYF. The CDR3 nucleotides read TGTGCCAGCAGCTGGGGGGACAGGGTCTACGAGCAGTACTTC. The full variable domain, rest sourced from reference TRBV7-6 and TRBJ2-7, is GAGVSQSPRYKVTKRGQDVALRCDPISGHVSLYWYRQALGQGPEFLTYFNYEAQQDKSGLPNDRFSAERPEGSISTLTIQRTEQRDSAMYRCASSWGDRVYEQYFGPGTRLTVT.

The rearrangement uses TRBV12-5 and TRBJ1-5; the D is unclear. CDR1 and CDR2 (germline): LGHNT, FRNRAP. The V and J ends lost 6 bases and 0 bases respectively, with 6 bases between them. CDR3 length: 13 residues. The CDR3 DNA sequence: TGTGCTAGTGGCTTTAATAGCAATCAGCCCCAGCATTTT. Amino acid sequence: CASGFNSNQPQHF.

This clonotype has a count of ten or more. CDR3 bases: TGCGCCAGCAGCTTGTTGGGGACAGCTAGCACAGATACGCAGTATTTT. This translates into CASSLLGTASTDTQYF. The rearrangement links TRBV5-1 to TRBJ2-3; 7 positions match TRBD1. From germline, CDR1 is SGHRS and CDR2 YFSETQ. The CDR3 is 16 residues long. The V segment lost 1 base and the J segment 0 bases; nucleotides outside the gene matches: 5.

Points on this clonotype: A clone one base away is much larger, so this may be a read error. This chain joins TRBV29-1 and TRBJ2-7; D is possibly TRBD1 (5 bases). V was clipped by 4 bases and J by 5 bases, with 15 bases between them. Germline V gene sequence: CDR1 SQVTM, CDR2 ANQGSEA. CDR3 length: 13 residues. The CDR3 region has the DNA TGCAGCGTTGGGCGGACAAGGCTGGACGAGCAGTACTTC. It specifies CSVGRTRLDEQYF.

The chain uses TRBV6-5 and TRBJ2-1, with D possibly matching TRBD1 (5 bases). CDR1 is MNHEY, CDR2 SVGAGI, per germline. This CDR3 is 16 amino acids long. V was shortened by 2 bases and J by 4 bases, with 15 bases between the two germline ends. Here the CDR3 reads CASSYQGMGYYNEQFF. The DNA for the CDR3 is TGTGCCAGCAGTTACCAGGGTATGGGCTATTACAATGAGCAGTTCTTC.

The CDR3 DNA reads as TGTGCCAGCAGCTTAAGCGGACTAGGCACAGATACGCAGTATTTT. It translates to CASSLSGLGTDTQYF. The genes are TRBV7-2 and TRBJ2-3; 7 nucleotides align to TRBD2. CDR1 and CDR2 (germline): SGHTA, FQGNSA. V lost 2 bases, J lost 1 base, and 3 bases stayed unmatched. CDR3 length equals 15 residues.

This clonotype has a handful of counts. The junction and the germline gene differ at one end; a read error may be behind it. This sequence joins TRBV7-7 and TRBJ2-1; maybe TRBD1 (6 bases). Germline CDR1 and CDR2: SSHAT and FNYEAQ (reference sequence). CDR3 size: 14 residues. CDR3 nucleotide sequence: TGTGCTAGCAGCTCCGGGACATACCAGGATCGGCAGTTCTTC. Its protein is CASSSGTYQDRQFF.

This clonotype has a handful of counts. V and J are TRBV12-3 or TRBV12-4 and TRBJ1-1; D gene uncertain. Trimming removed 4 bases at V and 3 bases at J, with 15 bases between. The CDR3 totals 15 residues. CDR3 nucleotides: TGTGCCAGCAGTTCCCTCGGAGGTGCGGACACTGAAGCTTTCTTT. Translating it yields CASSSLGGADTEAFF.

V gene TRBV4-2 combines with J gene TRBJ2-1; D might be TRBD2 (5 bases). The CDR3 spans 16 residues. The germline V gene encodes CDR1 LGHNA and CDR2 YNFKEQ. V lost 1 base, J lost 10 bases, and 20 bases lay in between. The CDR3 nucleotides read TGTGCCAGCAGCCAAGCCCCTAGCTCGCTAGAGAGCGAGCAGTTCTTC. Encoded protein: CASSQAPSSLESEQFF.

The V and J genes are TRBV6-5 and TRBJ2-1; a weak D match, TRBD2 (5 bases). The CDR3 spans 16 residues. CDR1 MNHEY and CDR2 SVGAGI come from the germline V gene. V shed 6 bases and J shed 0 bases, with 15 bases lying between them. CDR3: CASSRPGLSSYNEQFF. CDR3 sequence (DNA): TGTGCCAGCAGCCGCCCGGGATTGAGCTCCTACAATGAGCAGTTCTTC.

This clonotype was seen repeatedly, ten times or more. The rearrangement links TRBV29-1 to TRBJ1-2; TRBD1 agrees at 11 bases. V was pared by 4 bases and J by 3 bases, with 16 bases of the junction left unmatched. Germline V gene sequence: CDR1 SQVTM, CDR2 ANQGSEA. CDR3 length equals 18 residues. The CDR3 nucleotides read TGCAGCGTTGTCGAGGGGACAGGGGGTATTTCGCTGGACTATGGCTACACCTTC. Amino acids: CSVVEGTGGISLDYGYTF.

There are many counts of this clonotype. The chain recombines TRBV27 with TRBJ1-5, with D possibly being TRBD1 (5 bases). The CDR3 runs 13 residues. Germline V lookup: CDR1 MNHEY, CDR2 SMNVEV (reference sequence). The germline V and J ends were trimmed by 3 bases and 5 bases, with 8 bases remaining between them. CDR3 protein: CASSFRVDQPQHF. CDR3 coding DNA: TGTGCCAGCAGTTTCAGGGTCGATCAGCCCCAGCATTTT.